This entry describes one T cell receptor beta chain. The sample originates from a study of blood T cell repertoires in COVID-19. Across the whole study: The United States, Italy and Spain supplied acute and convalescent COVID-19 samples. From T cells, B-cell-depleted T cells, or PBMCs came the material, which was cDNA or gDNA.

As handled by the study authors: Estimation of nucleated cell counts was performed using reference gene primer amplification. Generated by immunoSEQ multiplex PCR, the TCRdb table keeps only in-frame clones and is missing some. V and J calls and clone size come straight from that table; D and trimming were deduced from the DNA. This sample has around 200,000 clones, with around 79% found just once. The specimen was peripheral blood. The source is a man aged 45-65 years who had recovered from COVID-19.

The CDR3 loop is CASSPGTGGISGNTIYF. In DNA form, the CDR3 reads TGTGCCAGCAGCCCCGGGACAGGGGGAATCTCTGGAAACACCATATATTTT. The chain recombines TRBV13 with TRBJ1-3; 11 nucleotides match TRBD1. The CDR3 covers 17 residues. V lost 5 bases and J lost 0; bases outside the gene matches: 6. Germline loops: CDR1 PRHDT, CDR2 FYEKMQ (reference sequence). Together with reference TRBV13 and TRBJ1-3, the CDR3 gives the full variable domain: AAGVIQSPRHLIKEKRETATLKCYPIPRHDTVYWYQQGPGQDPQFLISFYEKMQSDKGSIPDRFSAQQFSDYHSELNMSSLELGDSALYFCASSPGTGGISGNTIYFGEGSWLTVV.